Following are 10 T cell receptor beta chains from one sample sequenced in a study of T cells after yellow fever vaccination. TCRdb re-called the 5' RACE reads with MiXCR, one entry per CDR3 protein. The table has tens of thousands of distinct CDR3 sequences, approximately 7% seen once. The specimen was CD8+ T cells sorted from PBMCs, collected about 5 days after the first yellow fever vaccination. The source is a man aged 18 to 30 who received the YFV17D yellow fever vaccine.

This clonotype was found a few times. The V gene is TRBV4-1, the J gene TRBJ1-5; D perhaps matches TRBD1 (5 bases). This CDR3 region has 16 residues. Germline CDR1 MGHRA, CDR2 YSYEKL. The V and J ends lost 0 bases and 2 bases respectively, with 11 bases between them. The DNA of the CDR3 is TGCGCCAGCAGCCAAGAGGGGAGGGGAGGCAATCAGCCCCAGCATTTT. Protein product: CASSQEGRGGNQPQHF.

This chain links TRBV4-1 with TRBJ1-4; D possibly corresponds to TRBD1 (5 bases). The V end was cut by 0 bases, the J end by 6 bases, with 11 bases between. Germline loops: CDR1 MGHRA, CDR2 YSYEKL. The length of the CDR3 is 15 residues. CDR3 in DNA: TGCGCCAGCAGCCAAGAAGACAGATCCTATGAAAAACTGTTTTTT. Translated: CASSQEDRSYEKLFF.

This clonotype was observed a few times. The gene calls are TRBV7-2 and TRBJ1-1; maybe TRBD1 (5 bases). The V gene's germline CDR1 is SGHTA and CDR2 FQGNSA. The V end was cut by 5 bases, the J end by 7 bases, with 23 bases between. The CDR3 is made up of 16 amino acids. The CDR3 protein is CASSPSMGGLQGEAFF. The CDR3 DNA follows: TGTGCCAGCAGCCCCAGTATGGGGGGACTTCAGGGTGAAGCTTTCTTT.

This clonotype was detected ten times or more. The chain uses TRBV4-3 and TRBJ2-3; TRBD2 matches 12 bases. The CDR3 loop spans 16 amino acids. Trimming took 1 base from V and 4 from J; bases not matched to a gene: 3. Per the germline V gene, CDR1 is LGHNA and CDR2 is YSLEER. CDR3 loop: CASSQVASGGADTQYF. For the CDR3, the DNA is TGCGCCAGCAGCCAAGTGGCTAGCGGGGGGGCAGATACGCAGTATTTT.

V is TRBV4-1 and J is TRBJ2-1; tentatively, D is TRBD2 (5 bases). The CDR3 spans 12 residues. V gave up 1 base and J gave up 10 bases, with 8 bases separating them. Germline assignment: CDR1 MGHRA and CDR2 YSYEKL. CDR3 DNA: TGCGCCAGCAGCCAAGCGACGGGGGAGCAGTTCTTC. Encoded protein: CASSQATGEQFF.

This clonotype occurred many times. The chain recombines TRBV7-9 with TRBJ1-1; unclear D gene. The CDR3 is made up of 13 amino acids. CDR1 is SEHNR and CDR2 is FQNEAQ in the germline V gene (reference sequence). Trimming left V 6 bases short and J 0 bases short, with 8 bases between. CDR3 in amino acids: CASSAGMNTEAFF. The CDR3 region has the DNA TGTGCCAGCAGTGCAGGAATGAACACTGAAGCTTTCTTT.

This clonotype was seen repeatedly, ten times or more. The chain is built from TRBV5-8 and TRBJ2-1, with D uncertain. This CDR3 comprises 15 residues. Germline CDR1 SGHTS, CDR2 YDEGEE. V shed 0 bases and J shed 7 bases, with 14 bases lying between them. This CDR3 is CASSLDGFKENEQFF. The CDR3 DNA reads TGTGCCAGCAGCTTGGACGGCTTCAAGGAAAATGAGCAGTTCTTC.

The rearrangement joins TRBV12-5 to TRBJ1-2; TRBD1 matches 8 bases. V was pared by 5 bases and J by 0 bases, with 5 bases of the junction left unmatched. This CDR3 is built from 15 residues. CDR1 and CDR2 from the germline V gene are LGHNT and FRNRAP. The CDR3 spells CASGPDRGSNYGYTF. The CDR3 DNA follows: TGTGCTAGTGGTCCCGACAGGGGTTCTAACTATGGCTACACCTTC.

The V gene is TRBV27, the J gene TRBJ1-1; D gene unclear. There are 13 residues in the CDR3. Germline CDR1 and CDR2: MNHEY and SMNVEV (reference sequence). The ends were cut back, 0 bases at V and 3 bases at J, with 5 bases in the middle. CDR3 amino acids: CASSLSGYTEAFF. The CDR3 DNA reads as TGTGCCAGCAGTTTATCCGGGTACACTGAAGCTTTCTTT.

This clonotype has ten or more counts. The chain carries TRBV6-5 and TRBJ1-1, with D possibly being TRBD1 (6 bases). V was shortened by 0 bases and J by 6 bases, with 11 bases between the two germline ends. CDR3 length: 14 amino acids. The germline gives CDR1 MNHEY, CDR2 SVGAGI. The CDR3 region is CASSYSQGGSEAFF. CDR3 nucleotide sequence: TGTGCCAGCAGTTACTCACAGGGTGGATCTGAAGCTTTCTTT.